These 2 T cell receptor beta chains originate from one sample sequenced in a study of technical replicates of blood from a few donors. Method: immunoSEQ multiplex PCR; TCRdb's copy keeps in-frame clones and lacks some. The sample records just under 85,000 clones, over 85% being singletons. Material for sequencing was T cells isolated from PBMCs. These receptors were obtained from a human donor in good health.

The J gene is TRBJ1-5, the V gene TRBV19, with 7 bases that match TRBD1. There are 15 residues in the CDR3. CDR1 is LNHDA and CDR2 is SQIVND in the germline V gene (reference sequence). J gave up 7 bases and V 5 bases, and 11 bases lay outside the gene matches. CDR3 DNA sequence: TGTGCCAGTAGTTTCCGACAGGGCAGGAACCAGCCCCAGCATTTT. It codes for CASSFRQGRNQPQHF.

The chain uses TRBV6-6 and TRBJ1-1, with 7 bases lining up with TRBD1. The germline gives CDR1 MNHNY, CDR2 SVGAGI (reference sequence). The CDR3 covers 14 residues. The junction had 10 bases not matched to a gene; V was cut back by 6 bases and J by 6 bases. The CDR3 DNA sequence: TGTGCCAGCAGGACTGAAACAGGGGTGGCTGAAGCTTTCTTT. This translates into CASRTETGVAEAFF.